A selection of T cell receptor beta chains follows, all from one sample in a study of T cells in Graves' hyperthyroidism and ophthalmopathy. In TCRdb, the multiplex PCR reads were re-called with MiXCR into one record per CDR3 protein. The sample carries more than 500,000 distinct CDR3 sequences, 16% recorded once. The sequenced sample consisted of blood. These receptors all stem from a woman aged 30 to 39 with Graves' ophthalmopathy. CDR3s include the opening cysteine and the closing phenylalanine or tryptophan. A D gene is named only where the DNA matches it firmly. Some rows have no size entry. The others give once, few or many, or a class for an expanded clone.

V	size	J	D	DNA	CDR3
TRBV20-1	.	TRBJ1-5	TRBD1	TGCAGTGCTCAGGGGGGATGGTTACAGCCCCAGCATTTT	CSAQGGWLQPQHF
TRBV20-1	.	TRBJ2-7	.	TGCAGTGCTAGTCATGCGGGAAGCTACGAGCAGTACTTC	CSASHAGSYEQYF
TRBV9	few	TRBJ2-3	TRBD2	TGTGCCAGCAGCGTAGAAGGGAGGGCAGATACGCAGTATTTT	CASSVEGRADTQYF
TRBV6-1	few	TRBJ1-5	TRBD1	TGTGCCAGGAATAGACAGGGAGGCAATCAGCCCCAGCATTTT	CARNRQGGNQPQHF
TRBV10-3	many	TRBJ2-7	.	TGTGCCATCAGTGGGCCGGATTGGGGCGACGAGCAGTACTTC	CAISGPDWGDEQYF
TRBV10-3	few	TRBJ1-2	.	TGTGCCATCAGGGGGTCAGTCCTCCTAGACCCGTATGGCTACACCTTC	CAIRGSVLLDPYGYTF
TRBV28	.	TRBJ2-7	.	TGTGCCAGCAGTCCCGGGGACTCCTCCTACGGGCAGTACTTC	CASSPGDSSYGQYF
TRBV7-9	few	TRBJ1-2	.	TGTGCCAGCAGCTTAACCGGGACGGCGGCGGTCGGCTACACCTTC	CASSLTGTAAVGYTF
TRBV20-1	many	TRBJ2-5	TRBD1	TGCAGTGCTAATTCCCCGACAGGGCTTCAAGAGACCCAGTACTTC	CSANSPTGLQETQYF
TRBV20-1	.	TRBJ2-7	.	TGCAGTGCTAGTAGGGCGGATGAGGGTTGGGGGCAGTACTTC	CSASRADEGWGQYF
TRBV7-9	few	TRBJ1-4	.	TGTGCCAGCAGCTTAGAAGGGACTTGGGATGAAAAACTGTTTTTT	CASSLEGTWDEKLFF
TRBV20-1	.	TRBJ1-1	.	TGCAGTGCTAGAGATTATTGGCACGCGAACACTGAAGCTTTCTTT	CSARDYWHANTEAFF
TRBV6-1	few	TRBJ2-7	.	TGTGCCAGCAATCAAATTGGGGGGCCCCAAACTCACGAGCAGTACTTC	CASNQIGGPQTHEQYF
TRBV6-1	.	TRBJ2-1	.	TGTGCCAGCAGCCCTGGGAGAGGCGATCTTGAGCAGTTCTTC	CASSPGRGDLEQFF
TRBV20-1	many	TRBJ2-1	.	TGCAGTGCCCCGGGACGGGGGAGCAATGAGCAGTTCTTC	CSAPGRGSNEQFF
TRBV28	.	TRBJ2-3	TRBD2	TGTGCCAGCAGTTTTAACCCGGGACTAGCGGGAGGGCCGAGATATACGCAGTATTTT	CASSFNPGLAGGPRYTQYF
TRBV29-1	.	TRBJ1-1	.	TGCAGCGTTGAAGAGGGGGGGGCCGCTGAAGCTTTCTTT	CSVEEGGAAEAFF
TRBV9	.	TRBJ2-3	.	TGTGCCAGCAGCCCCCCTGGGGAGCCAGATACGCAGTATTTT	CASSPPGEPDTQYF
TRBV28	once	TRBJ2-1	TRBD2	TGTGCCAGCAGTATGCTAGCGGGAGCAGTTGAGCAGTTCTTC	CASSMLAGAVEQFF
TRBV12-3/TRBV12-4	many	TRBJ2-1	TRBD2	TGTGCCAGCAGTTTGCGGGGGGGGGATGAGCAGTTCTTC	CASSLRGGDEQFF
TRBV5-1	.	TRBJ1-5	.	TGCGCCAGCAGCTTGGTACCAGCGGCGGATCAGCCCCAGCATTTT	CASSLVPAADQPQHF
TRBV24-1	many	TRBJ2-5	TRBD2	TGTGCCACCAGTGATTTGGGGACTAGCGGGAGGGCCGTACAAGAGACCCAGTACTTC	CATSDLGTSGRAVQETQYF
TRBV30	many	TRBJ2-5	TRBD1	TGTGCCTGGAGTGGGGGACAGAGACAAGAGACCCAGTACTTC	CAWSGGQRQETQYF
TRBV7-8	many	TRBJ2-7	.	TGTGCCAGCAGCTTTAAGCGGTCCTACGAGCAGTACTTC	CASSFKRSYEQYF
TRBV7-2	.	TRBJ2-5	TRBD2	TGTGCCAGCAGCTTGACAGCGGGAGGTTGGGAGACCCAGTACTTC	CASSLTAGGWETQYF
TRBV15	.	TRBJ2-1	TRBD2	TGTGCCACCAGCAGAGGGGGAGGGAGCGGATACAATGAGCAGTTCTTC	CATSRGGGSGYNEQFF
TRBV6-2/TRBV6-3	.	TRBJ2-7	.	TGTGCCAGCAGCGTCCGGGGATTTCAACGGGAGCAGTACTTC	CASSVRGFQREQYF
TRBV11-1	many	TRBJ1-2	TRBD1	TGTGCCAGCAGCCGAACCGGGACAGTGAACTATGGCTACACCTTC	CASSRTGTVNYGYTF
TRBV6-1	.	TRBJ2-7	TRBD1	TGTGCCAGCAGTCCATTAGGGACAGTGTACGAGCAGTACTTC	CASSPLGTVYEQYF
TRBV12-3/TRBV12-4	few	TRBJ2-1	TRBD2	TGTGCCACCAGAGCGGGAGACTACAATGAGCAGTTCTTC	CATRAGDYNEQFF
TRBV27	.	TRBJ1-6	.	TGTGCCAGCACCGGGGGAAGGGCCTATAATTCACCCCTCCACTTT	CASTGGRAYNSPLHF
TRBV28	many	TRBJ1-6	.	TGTGCCAGCAGTTTAGGGGTTTCCCTCCACTTT	CASSLGVSLHF
TRBV13	many	TRBJ2-7	TRBD2	TGTGCCAGCAGCTTACGTGGGAGGGTGGGGGAGCAGTACTTC	CASSLRGRVGEQYF
TRBV6-2/TRBV6-3	many	TRBJ1-1	.	TGTGCCAGCAGTTACGATTCTAGGACACTTAAACCTGAAGCTTTCTTT	CASSYDSRTLKPEAFF
TRBV30	many	TRBJ1-5	TRBD1	TGTGCCTGGACGACAGGGGGCAATCAGCCCCAGCATTTT	CAWTTGGNQPQHF
TRBV20-1	many	TRBJ2-5	TRBD2	TGCAGTGCTAGAGATCGAATTGGACTAGCGGAAGAGACCCAGTACTTC	CSARDRIGLAEETQYF
TRBV2	many	TRBJ1-5	.	TGTGCCAGCAGTGACGAGATCTACCAGCCCCAGCATTTT	CASSDEIYQPQHF
TRBV20-1	many	TRBJ1-4	.	TGCAGTGCTAGCGCCCCATTGGGAGCAGGAGAAAAACTGTTTTTT	CSASAPLGAGEKLFF
TRBV7-8	few	TRBJ2-1	TRBD2	TGTGCCAGCAGCTTTGGGACTAGCGGGGGTTCCCATCACAATGAGCAGTTCTTC	CASSFGTSGGSHHNEQFF
TRBV6-2/TRBV6-3	many	TRBJ1-1	TRBD1	TGTGCCAGCAGTTCCGGGACAGGGAGAACGCTCCTGGGTGGGCCCCTAGAAGCTTTCTTT	CASSSGTGRTLLGGPLEAFF
TRBV28	many	TRBJ2-2	TRBD2	TGTGCCAGCAGTTTCCTGACTAGCGGGAGAGGGGCGATCGGGGAGCTGTTTTTT	CASSFLTSGRGAIGELFF
TRBV20-1	.	TRBJ2-1	TRBD2	TGCAGTGCCCTCCCAATAAAAGCGGGGTTACTAGGTACCTACAATGAGCAGTTCTTC	CSALPIKAGLLGTYNEQFF
TRBV5-5	few	TRBJ2-7	.	TGTGCCAGCAGCTTTCAGACTACCCTTAGCTCCTACAATGAGCAGTACTTC	CASSFQTTLSSYNEQYF
TRBV6-1	many	TRBJ2-3	.	TGTGCCAGCAAAGACTCAGAACTCACAGATACGCAGTATTTT	CASKDSELTDTQYF
TRBV7-2	.	TRBJ1-5	.	TGTGCCAGCAGCTTAGAGGGCTTGGTTCGTGGTCAGCCCCAGCATTTT	CASSLEGLVRGQPQHF
TRBV11-2	few	TRBJ2-7	TRBD2	TGTGCCAGCAGCCCGAATAGCGGGGAGAGCTCCTACGAGCAGTACTTC	CASSPNSGESSYEQYF
TRBV4-3	.	TRBJ1-4	TRBD1	TGCGCCAGCAGCCAAGATGCCAGGGGGCAAGAAAAACTGTTTTTT	CASSQDARGQEKLFF
TRBV6-2/TRBV6-3	many	TRBJ1-5	TRBD1	TGTGCCAGCAGCGATTTAGGTGGACAGGGGAACAATCAGCCCCAGCATTTT	CASSDLGGQGNNQPQHF
TRBV20-1	many	TRBJ2-1	TRBD2	TGCAGTGCTAGTCCCCTAGCGGGAAGACTATACAATGAGCAGTTCTTC	CSASPLAGRLYNEQFF
TRBV27	few	TRBJ2-3	TRBD2	TGTGCCAGCAGTTCCCCCTCGGCGGGGGTCACAGATACGCAGTATTTT	CASSSPSAGVTDTQYF
TRBV20-1	.	TRBJ2-7	.	TGCAGTGCTAGAGTTCTAGCCGACAGCTCCTACGAGCAGTACTTC	CSARVLADSSYEQYF
TRBV3-1	.	TRBJ2-2	TRBD1	TGTGCCAGCAGCCAATTTTCGGGACAGGGGCCCGGGGAGCTGTTTTTT	CASSQFSGQGPGELFF
TRBV7-3	few	TRBJ1-5	.	TGTGCCAGCAGTCCGGGCCCACTTCAGCCCCAGCATTTT	CASSPGPLQPQHF
TRBV6-1	many	TRBJ2-5	.	TGTGCCAGCAGTGGAAGGTCGCTAGCGACGGAGGCCCAGTACTTC	CASSGRSLATEAQYF
TRBV28	.	TRBJ2-1	.	TGTGCCAGCAGTATTACCGGGACCAAAGCCACTACAGCTCAGTTCTTC	CASSITGTKATTAQFF
TRBV29-1	.	TRBJ2-3	.	TGCAGCGTTGTGAGGAGGAGGGGTGGCACAGATATGCAGTATTTT	CSVVRRRGGTDMQYF
TRBV10-1	few	TRBJ2-7	TRBD2	TGCGCCAGCAGTCAACTAGCGGGGCCCTACGAGCAGTACTTC	CASSQLAGPYEQYF
TRBV7-2	many	TRBJ2-1	.	TGTGCCAGCAGCGTATTGGGTGAGCAGTTCTTC	CASSVLGEQFF
TRBV2	few	TRBJ2-3	TRBD2	TGTGCCAGCAGTGAGGGAAGCGGGAGGGCCCCCGATACGCAGTATTTT	CASSEGSGRAPDTQYF
TRBV5-1	few	TRBJ2-5	TRBD2	TGTGCCAGCAGCTTTACTAGCGGGAGTGAGTACTTC	CASSFTSGSEYF